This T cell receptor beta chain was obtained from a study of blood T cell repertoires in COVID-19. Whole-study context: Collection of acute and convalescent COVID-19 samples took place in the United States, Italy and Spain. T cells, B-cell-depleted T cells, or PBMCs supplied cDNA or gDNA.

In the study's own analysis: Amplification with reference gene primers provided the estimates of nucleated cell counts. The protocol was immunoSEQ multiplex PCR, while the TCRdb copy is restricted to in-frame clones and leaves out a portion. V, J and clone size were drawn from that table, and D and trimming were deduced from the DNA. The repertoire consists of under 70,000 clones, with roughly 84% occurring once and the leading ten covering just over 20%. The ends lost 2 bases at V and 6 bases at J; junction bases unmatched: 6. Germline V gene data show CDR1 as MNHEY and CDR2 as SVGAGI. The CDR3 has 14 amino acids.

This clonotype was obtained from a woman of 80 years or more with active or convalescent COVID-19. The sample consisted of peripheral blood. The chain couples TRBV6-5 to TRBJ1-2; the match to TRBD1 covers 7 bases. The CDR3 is CASSYAGRGHGYTF. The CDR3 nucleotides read TGTGCCAGCAGTTACGCCGGGAGGGGGCATGGCTACACCTTC.